This T cell receptor (beta chain) was retrieved from a study of naive and memory T cell subsets. Two oligonucleotides, mixed equimolar, formed the beta constant-region primer covering TRBC1 and TRBC2. Nested alpha and beta constant-region primers with the SP2 primer drove four PCR rounds on ligated cDNA. Using its own MiXCR run on the UMI-ligation and nested PCR reads, TCRdb lists one record per CDR3 protein. Counted here are about 85,000 distinct CDR3 sequences, under 15% occurring once; the ten biggest clones make up 0.75% to 1%. CDR1 and CDR2 from the germline V gene are MNHEY and SVGEGT. The CDR3 sequence is 11 residues long. Trimming removed 5 bases at V and 5 bases at J, with 7 bases between.

The V gene is TRBV6-2 or TRBV6-3, the J gene TRBJ2-7; D is undetermined. Sequencing used central memory CD4+ T cells from blood. This clonotype originated in a human donor in good health. DNA for the CDR3: TGTGCCAGCAGTCAGAGACACGAGCAGTACTTC. Translating it yields CASSQRHEQYF.